This T cell receptor beta chain comes out of a study of blood T cell repertoires in COVID-19. On the study more broadly: Samples came from the United States, Italy and Spain, spanning acute and convalescent COVID-19. PBMCs, B-cell-depleted T cells, or T cells provided the cDNA or gDNA that made up the material.

Trimming shortened V by 5 bases and J by 5 bases, and 24 bases separated the two germline ends. CDR3 length: 17 amino acids. Germline CDR1 reads SGHTA; CDR2 reads FQGNSA. This clone appeared a single time. In the source study's methods: The authors estimated nucleated cell counts from reference gene primer amplification. Repertoires were generated with immunoSEQ multiplex PCR, while TCRdb's copy carries only in-frame clones and drops some. V and J calls and clone size follow that table, whereas D and trimming were derived from the DNA. The data hold under 70,000 clones, with 70% to 80% observed a single time.

The sequencing input was peripheral blood. This receptor was taken from a man aged 60 to 75 with acute or convalescent COVID-19. The chain joins TRBV7-2 to TRBJ2-5, with a possible D match to TRBD1 (5 bases). The CDR3 bases are TGTGCCAGCAGCCCGGCCCTTTGGGCGACAGAGGAGGAGACCCAGTACTTC. This codes for CASSPALWATEEETQYF.